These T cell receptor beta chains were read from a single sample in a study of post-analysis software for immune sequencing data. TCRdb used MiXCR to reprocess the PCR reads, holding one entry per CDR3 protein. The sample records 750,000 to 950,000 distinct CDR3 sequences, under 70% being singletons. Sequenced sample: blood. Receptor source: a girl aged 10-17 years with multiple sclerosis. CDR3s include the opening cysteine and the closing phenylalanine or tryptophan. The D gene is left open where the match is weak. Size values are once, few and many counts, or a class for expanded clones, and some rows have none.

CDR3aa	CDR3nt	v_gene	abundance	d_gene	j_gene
CASALDSSTDTQYF	TGTGCCAGCGCCTTGGACAGTAGCACAGATACGCAGTATTTT	TRBV27	.	.	TRBJ2-3
CASSWVVTDTQYF	TGCGCCAGTAGCTGGGTAGTCACAGATACGCAGTATTTT	TRBV5-1	.	.	TRBJ2-3
CASSPSPGQGIQETQYF	TGCGCCAGCAGCCCTAGCCCGGGACAGGGTATTCAAGAGACCCAGTACTTC	TRBV5-1	.	TRBD1	TRBJ2-5
CASSLTSLLYNEQFF	TGTGCCAGCAGCTTAACTAGTTTACTCTACAATGAGCAGTTCTTC	TRBV7-9	.	.	TRBJ2-1
CASSLKSPYKGYNEQFF	TGTGCCAGCAGCTTAAAATCTCCGTATAAGGGCTACAATGAGCAGTTCTTC	TRBV7-9	.	.	TRBJ2-1
CSARGPERKETQYF	TGCAGTGCTAGGGGACCCGAAAGAAAAGAGACCCAGTACTTC	TRBV20-1	.	.	TRBJ2-5
CASSLSLDQTQYF	TGTGCCAGCAGCTTAAGCCTAGATCAGACCCAGTACTTC	TRBV7-8	.	.	TRBJ2-5
CASSEGDRVGTEAFF	TGTGCCAGCTCCGAGGGGGACAGGGTTGGTACTGAAGCTTTCTTT	TRBV6-5	few	TRBD1	TRBJ1-1
CASSTRGTSQETQYF	TGTGCCAGCAGCACTCGCGGGACCAGCCAAGAGACCCAGTACTTC	TRBV9	few	.	TRBJ2-5
CASSDREPNEQYF	TGTGCCAGCAGCGACAGGGAGCCGAACGAGCAGTACTTC	TRBV12-3/TRBV12-4	once	TRBD1	TRBJ2-7
CASSDSASGPYGYTF	TGTGCCAGCAGTGACTCTGCCTCGGGCCCCTATGGCTACACCTTC	TRBV6-4	.	.	TRBJ1-2
CASSLTRGEETQYF	TGTGCCAGCAGTCTCACCCGGGGTGAGGAGACCCAGTACTTC	TRBV12-3/TRBV12-4	few	.	TRBJ2-5
CASSYSGGRVIYGYTF	TGTGCCAGCAGTTACTCAGGGGGGAGAGTTATCTATGGCTACACCTTC	TRBV6-5	.	.	TRBJ1-2
CASSLTREATEAFF	TGTGCCAGCAGCTTAACGCGTGAGGCAACTGAAGCTTTCTTT	TRBV7-3	.	.	TRBJ1-1
CASSRAEGSYGYTF	TGCGCCAGCAGCCGCGCGGAGGGGTCCTATGGCTACACCTTC	TRBV4-1	few	.	TRBJ1-2
CASRLGTGKNYGYTF	TGCGCCAGCCGACTTGGGACAGGGAAGAACTATGGCTACACCTTC	TRBV5-1	.	TRBD1	TRBJ1-2
CASSPPGGSETQYF	TGTGCCAGCAGCCCCCCGGGGGGATCGGAGACCCAGTACTTC	TRBV7-9	.	TRBD2	TRBJ2-5
CSVVTGGLIDEQYF	TGCAGCGTGGTGACAGGGGGCTTGATCGACGAGCAGTACTTC	TRBV29-1	.	TRBD1	TRBJ2-7
CASSSDQPSTDTQYF	TGCGCCAGCAGCTCGGACCAGCCGAGCACAGATACGCAGTATTTT	TRBV5-1	.	.	TRBJ2-3
CASSLGSATSVLPSTDTQYF	TGTGCCAGCAGCTTAGGGTCCGCGACTAGCGTTCTACCTAGCACAGATACGCAGTATTTT	TRBV7-2	.	TRBD2	TRBJ2-3
CSARDRPRGGTDTQYF	TGCAGTGCTAGAGATCGCCCGCGCGGGGGCACAGATACGCAGTATTTT	TRBV20-1	few	.	TRBJ2-3
CASSQGFGTGIDEQYF	TGCGCCAGCAGCCAAGGCTTCGGGACAGGGATCGACGAGCAGTACTTC	TRBV4-1	few	TRBD1	TRBJ2-7
CATSYRRDAGETQYF	TGTGCCACCTCCTACCGCCGGGACGCAGGGGAGACCCAGTACTTC	TRBV15	.	.	TRBJ2-5
CASSLGQGRLIGTQYF	TGTGCCAGCAGTTTAGGACAGGGGAGGTTAATCGGGACCCAGTACTTC	TRBV6-5	.	TRBD1	TRBJ2-5
CSVPQGLDPVEQFF	TGCAGCGTCCCACAGGGGTTGGACCCGGTTGAGCAGTTCTTC	TRBV29-1	.	TRBD1	TRBJ2-1
CASSPQGANQPQHF	TGTGCCAGCAGTCCCCAGGGGGCCAATCAGCCCCAGCATTTT	TRBV7-9	few	TRBD1	TRBJ1-5
CASSLGPGQRYEQYF	TGTGCCAGCAGCTTAGGGCCGGGACAGCGCTACGAGCAGTACTTC	TRBV7-2	.	TRBD1	TRBJ2-7
CASRNPRTSGTDTQYF	TGCGCCAGCCGAAACCCGAGGACTAGCGGGACAGATACGCAGTATTTT	TRBV5-1	.	TRBD2	TRBJ2-3
CSVEGGGVYGYTF	TGCAGCGTTGAAGGCGGGGGGGTCTATGGCTACACCTTC	TRBV29-1	.	.	TRBJ1-2
CASGTSGDHYNEQYF	TGTGCCAGCGGGACTAGCGGGGACCACTACAATGAGCAGTACTTC	TRBV2	.	TRBD2	TRBJ2-7
CASSAGLAGGPNNEQFF	TGTGCCAGCAGCGCGGGACTAGCGGGAGGGCCTAACAATGAGCAGTTCTTC	TRBV3-1	few	TRBD2	TRBJ2-1
CSGLLSGGGTDTQYF	TGCAGCGGCCTTCTTAGCGGAGGGGGAACAGATACGCAGTATTTT	TRBV29-1	.	.	TRBJ2-3
CASSFDRGRAETQYF	TGCGCCAGCAGCTTCGACAGGGGGCGGGCGGAGACCCAGTACTTC	TRBV5-1	.	TRBD1	TRBJ2-5
CASSWGGVFPYNEQFF	TGTGCCAGCAGTTGGGGTGGGGTTTTTCCCTACAATGAGCAGTTCTTC	TRBV12-3/TRBV12-4	.	.	TRBJ2-1